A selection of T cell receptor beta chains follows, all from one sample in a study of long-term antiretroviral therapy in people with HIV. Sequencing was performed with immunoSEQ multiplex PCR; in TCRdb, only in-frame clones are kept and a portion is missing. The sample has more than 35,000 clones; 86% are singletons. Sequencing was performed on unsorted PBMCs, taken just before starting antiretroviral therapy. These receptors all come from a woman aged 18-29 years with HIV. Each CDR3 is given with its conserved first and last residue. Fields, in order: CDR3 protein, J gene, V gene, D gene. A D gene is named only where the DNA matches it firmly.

CASSFAGQQETQYF,TRBJ2-5,TRBV11-2,NA
CASSTGQGANQPQHF,TRBJ1-5,TRBV4-1,TRBD1
CAYLGAGAGELFF,TRBJ2-2,TRBV10-3,NA
CASSLAEYEQYF,TRBJ2-7,TRBV5-5,NA
CASSPGQGPGNTIYF,TRBJ1-3,TRBV11-3,TRBD1
CASKDNEQFF,TRBJ2-1,TRBV28,NA
CASSAPQGHLVF,TRBJ2-7,TRBV5-4,NA
CASSGDRTNTGELFF,TRBJ2-2,TRBV5-1,TRBD1
CASSPGRTGGYETQYF,TRBJ2-5,TRBV7-3,TRBD1
CASSGPGLAYEQYF,TRBJ2-7,TRBV6-6,TRBD2
CASSLGWRTYYEQYF,TRBJ2-7,TRBV7-2,NA
CASSQGNAAYEQYF,TRBJ2-7,TRBV4-1,NA
CASSVSLDSGSTDTQYF,TRBJ2-3,TRBV9,TRBD2
CASSVETSGRMGQFF,TRBJ2-1,TRBV9,TRBD2
CASSLWVPGKVDGYTF,TRBJ1-2,TRBV28,NA
CASIVTGGRNTIYF,TRBJ1-3,TRBV6-6,TRBD1
CASSQFRQGAQGYGYTF,TRBJ1-2,TRBV4-3,TRBD1
CASSLSSSGGYEQYF,TRBJ2-7,TRBV5-1,TRBD2
CASSLGGSSYNEQFF,TRBJ2-1,TRBV11-3,TRBD2
CASSNPQGPQYF,TRBJ2-3,TRBV7-9,NA
CASSLAAGAEAFF,TRBJ1-1,TRBV11-3,NA
CASSPSQGRTEAFF,TRBJ1-1,TRBV18,NA
CASSLAGIGTGELFF,TRBJ2-2,TRBV5-6,NA
CASRTSGGASTGELFF,TRBJ2-2,TRBV28,TRBD2
CASSQRTGVDGDTQYF,TRBJ2-3,TRBV4-3,TRBD1
CASRYRAGQGYTF,TRBJ1-2,TRBV6-5,NA
CASSITGPERDGYTF,TRBJ1-2,TRBV19,NA
CASSYAMPQGTDTQYF,TRBJ2-3,TRBV11-2,NA
CASDRAGGYQETQYF,TRBJ2-5,TRBV12-5,NA
CASSSTSQRPYQETQYF,TRBJ2-5,TRBV5-4,NA
CASSPNRGNTEAFF,TRBJ1-1,TRBV6-6,TRBD1
CASSGRVYTIYF,TRBJ1-3,TRBV10-1,NA
CASSLAETRNEQYF,TRBJ2-7,TRBV7-2,NA